Detailed here is one TCR beta chain. The data were produced by immunoSEQ multiplex PCR, yet TCRdb's version contains in-frame clones alone and is incomplete. The table has 60,000 to 75,000 clones, about 80% seen once. The data stem from a study of control samples from healthy donors and cancer patients. Per germline, CDR1 PRHDT and CDR2 FYEKMQ (reference sequence). Trimming stripped 2 bases from V and 1 base from J, with 6 bases between. This CDR3 comprises 15 residues. The chain combines TRBV13 with TRBJ2-6; D unresolved. The material sequenced was blood. This TCR derives from a man aged 50-59 years in good health. As DNA, the CDR3 is TGTGCCAGCAGCTTACTCCCGTCTGGGGCCAACGTCCTGACTTTC. The encoded protein is CASSLLPSGANVLTF.